Listed below are T cell receptor beta chains from one sample, sequenced in a study of cytomegalovirus exposure and HLA in healthy donors. Here immunoSEQ multiplex PCR was the method, and the copy in TCRdb shows in-frame clones only, minus some. The sample has approximately 170,000 clones; just over 75% are singletons. Sequencing was carried out using PBMCs. The receptors come from a man aged 40-50 years in good health and CMV-seronegative. Each CDR3 is given with its conserved first and last residue. Each record gives: D gene, clone size, V gene, J gene, CDR3 length, CDR3 DNA, CDR3 protein. A D gene is named only where the DNA matches it firmly. A clone size is listed for some rows: how often the clone was seen (once, few, many), or a class if it is expanded.

TRBD1,.,TRBV7-9,TRBJ1-2,14,TGTGCCAGCAGCTCGGGACAGGTACTTTATGGCTACACCTTC,CASSSGQVLYGYTF
.,few,TRBV25-1,TRBJ1-4,11,TGTGCCAGCACAGGGCATGAAAAACTGTTTTTT,CASTGHEKLFF
.,.,TRBV27,TRBJ2-3,15,TGTGCCAGCAGTTTGTTGACGACAACAGGGTTGACGCAGTATTTT,CASSLLTTTGLTQYF
.,.,TRBV21-1,TRBJ1-2,15,TGTGCCAGCACCCGAATCAGGGCCTCGAGGTATGGCTACACCTTC,CASTRIRASRYGYTF
TRBD1,once,TRBV30,TRBJ1-1,13,TGTGCCTGGAACTTCGATCTACGACAGGGGCCGTTCTTT,CAWNFDLRQGPFF
TRBD1,once,TRBV27,TRBJ1-2,14,TGTGCCAGCTCAATCGGACAGGGGAACTATGGCTACACCTTC,CASSIGQGNYGYTF
.,.,TRBV27,TRBJ1-5,16,TGTGCCAGCAGTTTAAATGGGCGCTATAGCAATCAGCCCCAGCATTTT,CASSLNGRYSNQPQHF
.,.,TRBV7-6,TRBJ1-5,16,TGTGCCAGCAGCTTAGTGGCAGGGAATAGCAATCAGCCCCAGCATTTT,CASSLVAGNSNQPQHF
TRBD1,once,TRBV7-2,TRBJ1-6,15,TGTGCCAGCAGCTTAGGACAGGGCGATTATTCACCCCTCCACTTT,CASSLGQGDYSPLHF
TRBD2,.,TRBV30,TRBJ2-1,17,TGTGCCTGGACCGGGACTAGCGGATCGAATACCTACAATGAGCAGTTCTTC,CAWTGTSGSNTYNEQFF
TRBD1,.,TRBV7-9,TRBJ2-5,13,TGTGCCAGCAGCCGAGACAGGGGGGAGACCCAGTACTTC,CASSRDRGETQYF
.,once,TRBV2,TRBJ1-1,13,TGTGCCAGCACCCCCACATGGAACACTGAAGCTTTCTTT,CASTPTWNTEAFF
.,few,TRBV7-2,TRBJ1-1,14,TGTGCCAGCAGCGTAGCTTACAGGGACACTGAAGCTTTCTTT,CASSVAYRDTEAFF